Below, 8 T cell receptor beta chains from the same sample are listed, as sequenced in a study of blood T cell repertoires in COVID-19. Using immunoSEQ multiplex PCR, the repertoire was profiled, and TCRdb retains in-frame clones only, with some absent. The table shows 450,000 or so clones, with roughly 87% occurring only once. Input material: peripheral blood. The receptors stem from a man aged 18 to 30 with COVID-19, enrolled during active disease.

The V call is TRBV5-1, the J call TRBJ2-1, with 9 bases lining up with TRBD2. The CDR3 consists of 15 residues. The germline gives CDR1 SGHRS, CDR2 YFSETQ. J was trimmed by 4 bases and V by 2 bases; bases with no gene match: 4. CDR3 bases: TGCGCCAGCAGCTTTAGCGGGGGTCGATACAATGAGCAGTTCTTC. Encoded protein: CASSFSGGRYNEQFF.

The chain carries TRBV7-6 and TRBJ2-3, with 16 bases lining up with TRBD2. CDR1 and CDR2 (germline): SGHVS, FNYEAQ. This CDR3 is built from 16 residues. V was pared by 5 bases and J by 6 bases, with 5 bases of the junction left unmatched. The CDR3 nucleotides are TGTGCCAGCAGCCCCGGGACTAGCGGGAGGGCCGATACGCAGTATTTT. Translating gives CASSPGTSGRADTQYF.

A single count supports this clone. CDR3 coding DNA: TGTGCCAGCAGCCCGCTTCCTCAGGCCTCTGGGGCCAACGTCCTGACTTTC. Its translation: CASSPLPQASGANVLTF. The rearrangement uses TRBV13 and TRBJ2-6; no definite D call. Trimming removed 5 bases at V and 0 bases at J, with 14 bases between. CDR1 and CDR2 (germline): PRHDT, FYEKMQ (reference sequence). This CDR3 region has 17 residues.

The rearrangement links TRBV2 to TRBJ1-2; 10 bases line up with TRBD1. CDR1 SNHLY and CDR2 FYNNEI come from the germline V gene. With 10 bases clipped from V and 7 bases from J, the junction kept 15 bases outside the gene matches. The CDR3 length is 15 residues. The chain's CDR3 is CAIPRDRGPASGYTF. CDR3 in DNA: TGTGCCATACCCCGGGACAGGGGCCCCGCTAGTGGCTACACCTTC.

The chain couples TRBV11-3 to TRBJ1-2; TRBD1 agrees at 8 bases. V lost 0 bases to trimming and J lost 6 bases; unmatched junction nucleotides: 15. The CDR3 extends over 18 amino acids. Looked up from germline, CDR1 is SGHNT and CDR2 is YENEEA. In DNA, the CDR3 is TGTGCCAGCAGCTTAGATCCGTTTCGGGCCACAGGGGGAGATGGCTACACCTTC. Amino acids: CASSLDPFRATGGDGYTF.

The CDR3 protein is CASSLAGRSGRSSYEQYF. The CDR3 DNA sequence: TGTGCCAGCAGCTTGGCGGGGCGGTCGGGGAGGAGCTCCTACGAGCAGTACTTC. The genes are TRBV5-4 and TRBJ2-7, with D possibly being TRBD2 (6 bases). Germline CDR1 and CDR2: SGHNT and YYREEE (reference sequence). The CDR3 sequence is 18 residues long. V lost 0 bases and J 0 bases, leaving 19 bases between the germline ends. The full variable domain, completed using reference TRBV5-4 and TRBJ2-7, is ETGVTQSPTHLIKTRGQQVTLRCSSQSGHNTVSWYQQALGQGPQFIFQYYREEENGRGNFPPRFSGLQFPNYSSELNVNALELDDSALYLCASSLAGRSGRSSYEQYFGPGTRLTVT.

V usage is TRBV3-1 (or the pseudogene TRBV3-2) and J usage is TRBJ2-3, with TRBD2 as a possible D gene (6 bases). The CDR3 consists of 15 residues. The V and J ends lost 2 bases and 1 base respectively, with 10 bases between them. Germline loops: CDR1 LGHDT, CDR2 YNNKEL (reference sequence). The CDR3 nucleotides are TGTGCCAGCAGCCAAATGTTAGCGGGCACAGATACGCAGTATTTT. It is translated as CASSQMLAGTDTQYF.

In DNA form, the CDR3 reads TGTGCCAGCAGCCTCGGAGGGCCTGAAGCTTTCTTT. This translates into CASSLGGPEAFF. This chain joins TRBV12-3 or TRBV12-4 and TRBJ1-1; D uncertain. Trimming cost V 6 bases and J 6 bases, with 11 bases left between them. The CDR3 has 12 amino acids.